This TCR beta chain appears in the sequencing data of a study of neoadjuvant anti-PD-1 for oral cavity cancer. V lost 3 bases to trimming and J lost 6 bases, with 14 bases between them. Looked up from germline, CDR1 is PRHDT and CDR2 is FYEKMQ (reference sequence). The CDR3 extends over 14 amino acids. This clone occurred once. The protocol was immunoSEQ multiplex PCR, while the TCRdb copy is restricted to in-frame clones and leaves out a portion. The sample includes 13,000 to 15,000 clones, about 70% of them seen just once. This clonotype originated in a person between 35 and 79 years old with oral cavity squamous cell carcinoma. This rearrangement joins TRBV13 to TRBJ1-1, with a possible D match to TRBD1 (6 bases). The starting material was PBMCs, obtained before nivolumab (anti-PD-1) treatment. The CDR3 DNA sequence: TGTGCCAGCAGCTTCAGGGGCGGGGGATCTGAAGCTTTCTTT. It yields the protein CASSFRGGGSEAFF.